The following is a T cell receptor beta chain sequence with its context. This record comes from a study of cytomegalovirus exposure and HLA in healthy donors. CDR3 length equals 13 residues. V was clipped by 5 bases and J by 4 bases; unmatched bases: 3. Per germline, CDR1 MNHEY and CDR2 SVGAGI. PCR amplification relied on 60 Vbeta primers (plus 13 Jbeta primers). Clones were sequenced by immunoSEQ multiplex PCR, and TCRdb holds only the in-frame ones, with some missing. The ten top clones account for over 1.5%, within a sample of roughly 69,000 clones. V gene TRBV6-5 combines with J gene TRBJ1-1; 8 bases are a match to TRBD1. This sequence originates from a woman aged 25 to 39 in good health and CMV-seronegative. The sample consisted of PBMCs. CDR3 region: CASSPTGGTEAFF. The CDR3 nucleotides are TGTGCCAGCAGTCCCACAGGGGGCACTGAAGCTTTCTTT.